This TCR beta chain was sequenced in a study of long-term antiretroviral therapy in people with HIV. Overall study results and limits: With ART, diversity went up but was still lower than in transplant donor controls. Spans of CDR3 length were tighter for HIV repertoires than for controls.

With regard to this clone: The antigen remains undetermined.

A v3.0 immunoSEQ assay was performed at survey level. Method: immunoSEQ multiplex PCR; TCRdb's copy keeps in-frame clones and lacks some. The table shows under 25,000 clones, with roughly three quarters occurring only once. Germline V CDR1 and CDR2: SEHNR, FQNEAQ (reference sequence). The CDR3 covers 13 residues. Trimming took off 0 bases at V and 4 bases at J, with 5 bases between the two ends. Every participant with HIV received treatment in the United States. Specimens retained about 0.9-11 million cryopreserved PBMC preceding DNA extraction. The TCR comes from a man in his late teens or twenties with HIV. The genes are TRBV7-9 and TRBJ2-3; D gene ambiguous. Specimen: unsorted PBMCs, collected 0.5 years before starting antiretroviral therapy. CDR3 DNA sequence: TGTGCCAGCAGCTTAGCCGAGGCAGATACGCAGTATTTT. It translates to CASSLAEADTQYF.